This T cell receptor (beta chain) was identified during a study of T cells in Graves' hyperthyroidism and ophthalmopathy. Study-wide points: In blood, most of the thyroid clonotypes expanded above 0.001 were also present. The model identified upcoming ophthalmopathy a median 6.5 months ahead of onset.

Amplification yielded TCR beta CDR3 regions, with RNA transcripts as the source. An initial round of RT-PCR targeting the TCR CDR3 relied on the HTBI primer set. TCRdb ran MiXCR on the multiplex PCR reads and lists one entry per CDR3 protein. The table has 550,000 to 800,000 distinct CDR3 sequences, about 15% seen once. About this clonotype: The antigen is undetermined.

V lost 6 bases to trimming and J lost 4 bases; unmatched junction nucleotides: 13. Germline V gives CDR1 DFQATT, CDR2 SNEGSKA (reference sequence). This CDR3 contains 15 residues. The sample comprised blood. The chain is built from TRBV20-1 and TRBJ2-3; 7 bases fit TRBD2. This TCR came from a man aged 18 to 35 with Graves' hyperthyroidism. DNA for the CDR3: TGCAGTGCCAGAACGGCGCGGGAGATGTCAGATACGCAGTATTTT. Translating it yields CSARTAREMSDTQYF.